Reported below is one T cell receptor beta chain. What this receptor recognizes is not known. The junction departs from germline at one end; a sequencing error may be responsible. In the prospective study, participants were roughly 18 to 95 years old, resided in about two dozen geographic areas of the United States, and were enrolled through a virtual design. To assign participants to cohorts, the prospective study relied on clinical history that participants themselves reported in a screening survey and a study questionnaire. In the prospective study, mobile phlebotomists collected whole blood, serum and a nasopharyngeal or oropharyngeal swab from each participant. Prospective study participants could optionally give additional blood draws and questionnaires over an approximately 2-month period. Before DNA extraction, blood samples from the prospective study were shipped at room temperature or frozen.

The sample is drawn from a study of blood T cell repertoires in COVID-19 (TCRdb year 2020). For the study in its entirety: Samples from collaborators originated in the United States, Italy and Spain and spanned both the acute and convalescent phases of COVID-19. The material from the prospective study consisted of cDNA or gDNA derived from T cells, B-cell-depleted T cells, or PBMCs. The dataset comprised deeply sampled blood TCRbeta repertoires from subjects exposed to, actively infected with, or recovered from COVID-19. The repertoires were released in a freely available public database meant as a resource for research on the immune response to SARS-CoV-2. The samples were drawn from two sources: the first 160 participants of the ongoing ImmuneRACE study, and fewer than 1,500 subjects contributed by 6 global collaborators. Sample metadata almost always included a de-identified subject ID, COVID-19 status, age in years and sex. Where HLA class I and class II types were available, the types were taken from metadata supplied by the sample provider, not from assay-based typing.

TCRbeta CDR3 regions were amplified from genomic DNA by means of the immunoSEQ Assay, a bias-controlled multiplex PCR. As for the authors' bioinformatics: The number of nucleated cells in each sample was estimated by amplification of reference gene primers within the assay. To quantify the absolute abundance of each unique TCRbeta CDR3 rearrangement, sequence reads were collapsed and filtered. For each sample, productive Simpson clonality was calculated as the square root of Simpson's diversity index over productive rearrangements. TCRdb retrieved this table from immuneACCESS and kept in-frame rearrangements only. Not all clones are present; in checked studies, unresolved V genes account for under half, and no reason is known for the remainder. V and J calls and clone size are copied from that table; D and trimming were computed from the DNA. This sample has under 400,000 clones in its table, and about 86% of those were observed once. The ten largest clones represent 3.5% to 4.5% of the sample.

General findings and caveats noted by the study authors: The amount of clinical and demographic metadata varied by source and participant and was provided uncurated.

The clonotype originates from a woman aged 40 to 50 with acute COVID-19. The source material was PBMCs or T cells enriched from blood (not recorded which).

The nucleotide sequence is given as TGTGCCAGCAGTCTATCCGGGACTAGCGGGAGTGAGACCCAGTACTTC. It translates as CASSLSGTSGSETQYF. Recombination linked TRBV27 to TRBJ2-5, with 14 bases matching TRBD2. Its CDR3 holds 16 amino acids, cysteine through phenylalanine. Only CDR3 DNA is held: 48 bases, read in frame from base 1. CDR1 and CDR2 are drawn from the germline V gene (reference sequence): MNHEY, SMNVEV.